One TCR beta chain is described in this entry. Its target is not known. The data stem from a study of T cell responses to AZD1222 COVID-19 vaccine. The protocol was immunoSEQ multiplex PCR, while the TCRdb copy is restricted to in-frame clones and leaves out a portion. The repertoire holds about 140,000 clones, with more than 90% as singletons. Whole-study results and caveats: The donors showed a predominance of white British ancestry and of females, with possible underestimation of clonal diversity.

The V end was cut by 4 bases, the J end by 2 bases, with 17 bases between. The CDR3 length is 15 residues. CDR1 and CDR2 from the germline V gene are GTSNPN and SVGIG (reference sequence). Sequences were derived from peripheral blood, sampled on day 0 of AZD1222 vaccination. The chain recombines TRBV30 with TRBJ1-2; a weak D match, TRBD1 (6 bases). This receptor was taken from an adult in good health. The CDR3 loop reads CAWIASGQTNYGYTF. In DNA, the CDR3 is TGTGCCTGGATCGCATCCGGACAGACAAACTATGGCTACACCTTC.